The next 18 T cell receptor beta chains were all read from a single sample in a study of cytomegalovirus exposure and HLA in healthy donors. PCR amplification relied on 60 Vbeta primers (plus 13 Jbeta primers). TCRdb's table, derived via immunoSEQ multiplex PCR, lists solely in-frame clones and lacks some. The table shows roughly 180,000 clones, with about 83% occurring only once. Input material: PBMCs. The source of these receptors is a female donor in good health and CMV-seronegative.

This chain joins TRBV2 and TRBJ2-1; D uncertain. The CDR3 is 12 amino acids. Germline V gene data show CDR1 as SNHLY and CDR2 as FYNNEI. V gave up 3 bases and J gave up 10 bases, with 10 bases separating them. CDR3 in amino acids: CASSESPEEQFF. CDR3 nucleotides: TGTGCCAGCAGTGAGTCTCCAGAAGAGCAGTTCTTC.

The chain recombines TRBV5-5 with TRBJ2-7, with D unclear. Germline loops: CDR1 SGHKS, CDR2 YYEKEE (reference sequence). V lost 0 bases to trimming and J lost 4 bases, with 8 bases between them. The CDR3 contains 13 residues. CDR3 sequence: CASSLVVSYEQYF. In DNA, the CDR3 is TGTGCCAGCAGCTTGGTTGTCTCTTACGAGCAGTACTTC.

This chain joins TRBV5-1 and TRBJ1-3; 7 bases are a match to TRBD1. CDR3 length: 16 residues. Germline-derived CDR1 and CDR2 are SGHRS and YFSETQ. The V and J ends lost 1 base and 0 bases, in that order; junction bases with no gene match: 4. The CDR3 nucleotides read TGCGCCAGCAGCTTGACAGGGGCTCTCTCTGGAAACACCATATATTTT. The encoded protein is CASSLTGALSGNTIYF.

The gene calls are TRBV7-2 and TRBJ2-7, with 16 bases fitting TRBD2. The CDR3 contains 17 residues. Germline values: CDR1 SGHTA, CDR2 FQGNSA. V shed 5 bases and J 3 bases; nucleotides not matched to a gene: 7. The CDR3 sequence: CASSPGLAGGKLYEQYF. The CDR3 bases are TGTGCCAGCAGCCCGGGACTAGCGGGAGGGAAGCTCTACGAGCAGTACTTC.

The V and J genes are TRBV19 and TRBJ1-4; a possible D gene is TRBD1 (5 bases). The V gene lost 3 bases and the J gene lost 8 bases, with 7 bases spanning the gap. CDR3 length: 12 residues. Germline V lookup: CDR1 LNHDA, CDR2 SQIVND (reference sequence). The CDR3 DNA follows: TGTGCCAGTAGTATGGGGCGCGAAAAACTGTTTTTT. Amino acids: CASSMGREKLFF.

The chain is built from TRBV29-1 and TRBJ2-2, with 7 bases matching TRBD2. V gave up 4 bases and J gave up 4 bases; unmatched junction bases: 3. Germline V gives CDR1 SQVTM, CDR2 ANQGSEA. The CDR3 totals 13 residues. CDR3: CSVVWGGTGELFF. The CDR3 DNA is TGCAGCGTTGTATGGGGGGGCACCGGGGAGCTGTTTTTT.

The chain joins TRBV6-5 to TRBJ1-1; 7 bases fit TRBD1. The length of the CDR3 is 14 residues. V lost 7 bases and J lost 5; bases outside the gene matches: 10. The germline V gene encodes CDR1 MNHEY and CDR2 SVGAGI. This CDR3 is CASNPIDRATEAFF. As DNA, the CDR3 is TGTGCCAGCAACCCCATCGACAGGGCTACTGAAGCTTTCTTT.

The J gene is TRBJ1-5, the V gene TRBV30; no clear D gene. This CDR3 is built from 13 residues. In germline, CDR1 is GTSNPN, CDR2 SVGIG (reference sequence). V was cut by 3 bases and J by 3 bases, with 9 bases left in between. DNA of the CDR3: TGTGCCTGGAGCGGCGGATACAATCAGCCCCAGCATTTT. Translated, it gives CAWSGGYNQPQHF.

The gene calls are TRBV5-4 and TRBJ1-6; D is possibly TRBD1 (5 bases). CDR1 and CDR2 (germline): SGHNT, YYREEE (reference sequence). With 1 base removed from V and 10 bases from J, the gap between germline ends came to 12 bases. CDR3 length: 14 residues. The CDR3 bases are TGTGCCAGCAGCTTGAAAGGGGCAGGATCACCCCTCCACTTT. As protein: CASSLKGAGSPLHF.

The J gene is TRBJ1-2, the V gene TRBV19; TRBD1 is a possible D gene (6 bases). The CDR3 extends over 14 amino acids. V was clipped by 7 bases and J by 4 bases, with 16 bases between them. Germline CDR1 reads LNHDA; CDR2 reads SQIVND (reference sequence). The CDR3, as DNA: TGTGCCAGTAAACAGGGCTCTGGCGCCTATGGCTACACCTTC. Amino acids: CASKQGSGAYGYTF.

The chain combines TRBV5-1 with TRBJ2-2; D not certain. CDR1 SGHRS and CDR2 YFSETQ come from the germline V gene. The CDR3 totals 14 residues. Between the trimmed V and J ends, which lost 1 base and 0 bases, there was a span of 4 bases. CDR3 sequence: CASSLTANTGELFF. As DNA, the CDR3 is TGCGCCAGCAGCTTGACAGCGAACACCGGGGAGCTGTTTTTT.

This sequence joins TRBV9 and TRBJ2-3; 10 bases agree with TRBD2. Trimming took 0 bases from V and 5 from J; bases not matched to a gene: 3. Germline CDR1 and CDR2: SGDLS and YYNGEE. CDR3 size: 15 residues. The CDR3 reads CASSVGASGGDTQYF. The CDR3 coding sequence is TGTGCCAGCAGCGTAGGGGCTAGCGGGGGAGATACGCAGTATTTT.

The V gene is TRBV30, the J gene TRBJ2-3; TRBD1 matches 7 bases. Looked up from germline, CDR1 is GTSNPN and CDR2 is SVGIG (reference sequence). Germline trimming cut 0 bases from V and 4 bases from J; bases unmatched to any gene: 13. This CDR3 has 17 residues. DNA for the CDR3: TGTGCCTGGAGTGTAAGGGGGACAGCCGTTTGGGCAGATACGCAGTATTTT. Translating gives CAWSVRGTAVWADTQYF.

The chain links TRBV2 to TRBJ2-1; D unresolved. The germline V gene has CDR1 SNHLY and CDR2 FYNNEI. This CDR3 has 12 amino acids. V was shortened by 5 bases and J by 6 bases, with 8 bases between the two germline ends. The CDR3 is CASSWQINEQFF. The CDR3 DNA follows: TGTGCCAGCAGTTGGCAGATCAATGAGCAGTTCTTC.

The chain is built from TRBV6-1 and TRBJ1-1; 9 nucleotides align to TRBD1. The ends lost 5 bases at V and 6 bases at J; junction bases unmatched: 1. CDR1 and CDR2 from the germline V gene are MNHNS and SASEGT. The CDR3 consists of 12 residues. The CDR3 here is CASSWDRAEAFF. The CDR3 region has the DNA TGTGCCAGCAGTTGGGACAGGGCTGAAGCTTTCTTT.

This sequence joins TRBV29-1 and TRBJ2-7; 10 nucleotides align to TRBD1. The length of the CDR3 is 16 residues. The germline V gene encodes CDR1 SQVTM and CDR2 ANQGSEA. Unmatched junction bases numbered 7, after V lost 0 bases and J lost 2 bases. The CDR3 DNA is TGCAGCGTTGAAGAAGACCGGGACAGGGGCCCCTACGAGCAGTACTTC. Encoded protein: CSVEEDRDRGPYEQYF.

The rearrangement links TRBV30 to TRBJ2-7, with D tentatively TRBD1 (7 bases). CDR3 length: 12 amino acids. Germline V gene data show CDR1 as GTSNPN and CDR2 as SVGIG (reference sequence). V was trimmed by 7 bases and J by 5 bases, leaving 15 bases between them. The CDR3 is CAYLTGRHEQYF. The CDR3 bases are TGTGCCTACCTGACAGGGAGGCACGAGCAGTACTTC.

The chain combines TRBV5-1 with TRBJ2-5; TRBD2 matches 8 bases. The germline CDR1 and CDR2 sequences are SGHRS and YFSETQ. Trimming removed 0 bases from V and 3 bases from J; junction bases left unmatched: 4. This CDR3 has 15 residues. Here the CDR3 reads CASSLAGGAEETQYF. The CDR3 bases are TGCGCCAGCAGCTTGGCCGGGGGGGCCGAAGAGACCCAGTACTTC.